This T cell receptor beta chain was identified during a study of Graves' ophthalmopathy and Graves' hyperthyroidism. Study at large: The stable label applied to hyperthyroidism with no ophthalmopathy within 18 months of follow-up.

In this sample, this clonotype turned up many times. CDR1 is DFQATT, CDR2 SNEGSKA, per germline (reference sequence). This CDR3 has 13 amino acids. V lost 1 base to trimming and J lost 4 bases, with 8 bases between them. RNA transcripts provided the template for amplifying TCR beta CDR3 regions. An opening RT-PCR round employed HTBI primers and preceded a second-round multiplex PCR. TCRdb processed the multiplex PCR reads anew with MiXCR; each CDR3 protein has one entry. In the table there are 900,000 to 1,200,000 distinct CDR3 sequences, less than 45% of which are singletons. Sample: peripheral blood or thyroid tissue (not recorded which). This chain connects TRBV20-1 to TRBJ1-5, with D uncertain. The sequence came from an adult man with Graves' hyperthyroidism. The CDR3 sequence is CSARGAANQPQHF. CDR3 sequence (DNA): TGCAGTGCTAGAGGGGCGGCGAATCAGCCCCAGCATTTT.